This TCR beta chain was sequenced for a study of control samples from healthy donors and cancer patients. Some clones are missing from TCRdb's copy, which holds only in-frame ones; the method was immunoSEQ multiplex PCR. The repertoire holds tens of thousands of clones, with roughly 85% as singletons. The sequenced material came from PBMCs. This TCR was recovered from a man in his sixties with head and neck cancer.

CDR3 sequence reads: CASSFDRGGEQYF. Here the CDR3 DNA reads TGTGCCAGCAGCTTTGACAGGGGTGGCGAGCAGTACTTC. This sequence joins TRBV7-3 and TRBJ2-7; 8 bases align to TRBD1. V was clipped by 3 bases and J by 6 bases; unmatched bases: 4. The CDR3 consists of 13 residues. Germline V gene sequence: CDR1 SGHTA, CDR2 FQGTGA. Filled out from reference TRBV7-3 and TRBJ2-7, the complete variable domain reads GAGVSQTPSNKVTEKGKYVELRCDPISGHTALYWYRQSLGQGPEFLIYFQGTGAADDSGLPNDRFFAVRPEGSVSTLKIQRTERGDSAVYLCASSFDRGGEQYFGPGTRLTVT.